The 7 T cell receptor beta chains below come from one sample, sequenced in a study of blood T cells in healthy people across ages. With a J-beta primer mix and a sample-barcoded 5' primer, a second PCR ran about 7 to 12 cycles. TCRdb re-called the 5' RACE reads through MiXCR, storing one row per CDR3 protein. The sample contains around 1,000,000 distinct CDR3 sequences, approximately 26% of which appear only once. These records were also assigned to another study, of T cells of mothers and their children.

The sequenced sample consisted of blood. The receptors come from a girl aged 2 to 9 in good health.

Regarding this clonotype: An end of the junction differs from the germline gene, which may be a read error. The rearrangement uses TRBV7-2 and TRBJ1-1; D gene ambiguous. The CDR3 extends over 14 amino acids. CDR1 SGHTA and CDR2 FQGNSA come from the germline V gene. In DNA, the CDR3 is TGTGCCAGCAGCTTAGGGAGAGTTAACACTGGAGCTTTCTTT. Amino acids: CASSLGRVNTGAFF.

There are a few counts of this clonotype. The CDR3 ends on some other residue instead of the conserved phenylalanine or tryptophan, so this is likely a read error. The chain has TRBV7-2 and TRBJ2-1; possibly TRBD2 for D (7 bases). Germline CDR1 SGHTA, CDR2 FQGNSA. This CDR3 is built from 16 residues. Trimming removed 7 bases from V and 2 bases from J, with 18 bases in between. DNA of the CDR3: TGTGCCAGCACCAGTTTTGGGGGGGGCCCCTACAATGAGCAGTTCCTC. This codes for CASTSFGGGPYNEQFL.

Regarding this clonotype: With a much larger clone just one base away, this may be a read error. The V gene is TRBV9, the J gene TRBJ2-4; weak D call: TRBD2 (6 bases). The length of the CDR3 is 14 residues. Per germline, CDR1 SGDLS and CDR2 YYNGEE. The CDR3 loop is CASSDGGAKNIPYF. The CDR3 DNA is TGTGCCAGCAGCGACGGGGGAGCCAAAAACATTCCGTACTTC.

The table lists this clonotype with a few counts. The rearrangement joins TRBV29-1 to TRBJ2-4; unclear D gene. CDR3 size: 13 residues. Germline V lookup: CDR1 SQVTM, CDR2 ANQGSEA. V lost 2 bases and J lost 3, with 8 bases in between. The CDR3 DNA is TGCAGCGTTGAAAGGATGGACAAAAACATTCAGTACTTC. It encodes CSVERMDKNIQYF.

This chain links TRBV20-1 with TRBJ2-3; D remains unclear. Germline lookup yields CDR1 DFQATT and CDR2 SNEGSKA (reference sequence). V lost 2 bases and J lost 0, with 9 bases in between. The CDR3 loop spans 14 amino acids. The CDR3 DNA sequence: TGCAGTGCTAGAAAGCTATTAAGCACAGATACGCAGTATTTT. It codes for CSARKLLSTDTQYF.

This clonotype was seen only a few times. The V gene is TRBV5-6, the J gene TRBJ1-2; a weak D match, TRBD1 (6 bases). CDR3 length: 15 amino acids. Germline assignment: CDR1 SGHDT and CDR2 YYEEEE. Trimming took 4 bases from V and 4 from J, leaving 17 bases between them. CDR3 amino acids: CASSPDRTALYGYTF. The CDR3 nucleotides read TGTGCCAGCAGCCCAGACAGGACCGCCCTCTATGGCTACACCTTC.

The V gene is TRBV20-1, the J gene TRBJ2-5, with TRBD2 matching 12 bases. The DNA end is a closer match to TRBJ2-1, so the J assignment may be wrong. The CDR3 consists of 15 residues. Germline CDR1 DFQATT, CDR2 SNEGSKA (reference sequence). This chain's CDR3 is CSPTLLAGGLDEQFF. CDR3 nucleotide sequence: TGCAGTCCAACCCTGCTAGCGGGGGGGCTGGATGAGCAGTTCTTC.